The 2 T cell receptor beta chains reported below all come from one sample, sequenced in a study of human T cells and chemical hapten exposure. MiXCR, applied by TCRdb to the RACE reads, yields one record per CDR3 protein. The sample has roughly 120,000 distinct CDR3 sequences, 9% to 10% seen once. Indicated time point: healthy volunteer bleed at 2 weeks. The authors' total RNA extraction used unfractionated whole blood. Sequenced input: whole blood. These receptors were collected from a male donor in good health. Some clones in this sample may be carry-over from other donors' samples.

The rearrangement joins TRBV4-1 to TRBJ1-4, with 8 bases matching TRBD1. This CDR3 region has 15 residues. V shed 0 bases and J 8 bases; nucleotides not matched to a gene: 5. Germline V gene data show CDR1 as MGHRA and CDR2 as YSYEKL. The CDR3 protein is CASSQEQGAGEKLFF. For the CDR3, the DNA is TGCGCCAGCAGCCAAGAGCAGGGGGCGGGGGAAAAACTGTTTTTT.

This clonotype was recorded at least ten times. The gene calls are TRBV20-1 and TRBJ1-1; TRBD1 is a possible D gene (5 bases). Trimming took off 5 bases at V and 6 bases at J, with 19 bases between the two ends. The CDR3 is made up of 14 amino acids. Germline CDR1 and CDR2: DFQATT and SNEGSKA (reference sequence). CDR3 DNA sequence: TGCAGTGCTGGCCGGGGCCCCTCAGGCGCTGAAGCTTTCTTT. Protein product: CSAGRGPSGAEAFF.